This TCR beta chain derives from a study of blood T cell repertoires in COVID-19. Study summary: Samples of COVID-19 (acute and convalescent) were obtained from the United States, Italy and Spain. In each case, the material was cDNA or gDNA derived from T cells, B-cell-depleted T cells, or PBMCs.

Original handling: For nucleated cells, counts were estimated from reference gene primer amplification. Assay: immunoSEQ multiplex PCR; the TCRdb copy retains only in-frame clones and omits some. V and J calls and clone size are those listed in that table; D and trimming were worked out from the DNA. The sample contains roughly 91,000 clones, around 84% of which appear only once. This clone was detected a few times. The germline V gene has CDR1 SGHVS and CDR2 FNYEAQ. V lost 0 bases, J lost 0 bases, and 12 bases lay in between. The CDR3 consists of 17 residues. The J gene is TRBJ1-5, the V gene TRBV7-6; D perhaps matches TRBD1 (6 bases). The origin of this receptor is a man between 65 and 79 years old with active or convalescent COVID-19. What was sequenced was peripheral blood. This CDR3 reads CASSLATSGDSNQPQHF. For the CDR3, the DNA is TGTGCCAGCAGCTTAGCGACCTCAGGGGATAGCAATCAGCCCCAGCATTTT.